The 12 T cell receptor beta chains below all came from one sample that was sequenced in a study of blood T cell repertoires in COVID-19. The repertoire was sequenced with immunoSEQ multiplex PCR; TCRdb's copy has only in-frame clones and lacks some. The sample records about 200,000 clones, 85% to 90% being singletons. Sequencing used peripheral blood. These receptor sequences come from a man younger than 30 with active or convalescent COVID-19.

The chain combines TRBV2 with TRBJ1-6, with 7 bases matching TRBD1. Germline V lookup: CDR1 SNHLY, CDR2 FYNNEI. V lost 3 bases and J lost 5; bases outside the gene matches: 4. CDR3 size: 15 residues. CDR3 loop: CASSDTGANNSPLHF. CDR3 nucleotides: TGTGCCAGCAGTGACACAGGGGCTAATAATTCACCCCTCCACTTT. The complete variable domain, with remaining parts taken from reference TRBV2 and TRBJ1-6, reads EPEVTQTPSHQVTQMGQEVILRCVPISNHLYFYWYRQILGQKVEFLVSFYNNEISEKSEIFDDQFSVERPDGSNFTLKIRSTKLEDSAMYFCASSDTGANNSPLHFGNGTRLTVT.

The gene calls are TRBV6-5 and TRBJ1-1; possibly TRBD1 for D (6 bases). The CDR3 extends over 13 amino acids. V dropped 0 bases and J dropped 7 bases, with 9 bases sitting between them. Germline CDR1 is MNHEY and CDR2 is SVGAGI. In DNA, the CDR3 is TGTGCCAGCAGTTACTCTGGGGGCCGTGAAGCTTTCTTT. Amino acids: CASSYSGGREAFF.

In this sample, this clone turned up once. This sequence joins TRBV6-1 and TRBJ1-1, with 9 bases that match TRBD1. Germline trimming cut 4 bases from V and 4 bases from J; bases unmatched to any gene: 16. The CDR3 is 18 amino acids. CDR1 is MNHNS and CDR2 is SASEGT in the germline V gene. CDR3 sequence reads: CASSGKTGTGRVGTEAFF. The CDR3 bases are TGTGCCAGCAGTGGAAAAACAGGGACAGGGAGGGTGGGCACTGAAGCTTTCTTT.

J is TRBJ2-2 and V is TRBV4-3, with D perhaps matching TRBD2 (6 bases). Trimming cost V 1 base and J 5 bases, with 11 bases left between them. The CDR3 runs 15 residues. Germline V gene lookup returns CDR1 LGHNA and CDR2 YSLEER. The chain's CDR3 is CASSQAGRSTGELFF. The CDR3 nucleotides read TGCGCCAGCAGCCAAGCAGGGAGGTCAACCGGGGAGCTGTTTTTT.

The chain joins TRBV5-1 to TRBJ1-4; possible D gene TRBD1, 5 bases. V was pared by 0 bases and J by 6 bases, with 12 bases between. Per germline, CDR1 SGHRS and CDR2 YFSETQ. This CDR3 spans 15 amino acids. The CDR3 reads CASSLEAGRDEKLFF. CDR3 in DNA: TGCGCCAGCAGCTTGGAGGCAGGGCGTGATGAAAAACTGTTTTTT.

The J gene is TRBJ1-3, the V gene TRBV6-5; 7 bases are shared with TRBD1. The CDR3 sequence is 13 residues long. The germline V gene has CDR1 MNHEY and CDR2 SVGAGI. V trimming: 5 bases; J trimming: 7 bases; junction bases outside the gene matches: 5. The CDR3 reads CASSPGGSNTIYF. Here the CDR3 DNA reads TGTGCCAGCAGTCCAGGGGGTTCTAACACCATATATTTT.

This clone was detected a few times. The rearrangement links TRBV5-6 to TRBJ1-2; TRBD1 agrees at 8 bases. The CDR3 has 15 residues. Germline trimming cut 6 bases from V and 6 bases from J; bases unmatched to any gene: 13. Germline V gene data show CDR1 as SGHDT and CDR2 as YYEEEE. The CDR3 is CASTGPGGGVDGYTF. The CDR3 bases are TGTGCCAGCACCGGTCCAGGGGGCGGTGTAGATGGCTACACCTTC.

The V call is TRBV5-1, the J call TRBJ2-7; 7 nucleotides match TRBD1. In germline, CDR1 is SGHRS, CDR2 YFSETQ. The ends lost 7 bases at V and 0 bases at J; junction bases unmatched: 7. CDR3 length equals 14 residues. In DNA, the CDR3 is TGCGCCAGCTCAAGAGGGGACAGCTCCTACGAGCAGTACTTC. Its translation is CASSRGDSSYEQYF.

This clone was observed a single time. The V and J genes are TRBV7-8 and TRBJ1-1; TRBD1 agrees at 10 bases. The J segment lost 1 base and the V segment lost 5 bases, leaving 13 bases of the junction unmatched. In germline, CDR1 is SGHVS, CDR2 FQNEAQ. The CDR3 has 18 residues. In nucleotides, the CDR3 is TGTGCCAGCAGCGCCTCGACAGGGGGCGCGAAAAGGAACACTGAAGCTTTCTTT. Its protein is CASSASTGGAKRNTEAFF.

The rearrangement uses TRBV19 and TRBJ1-5, with TRBD1 identical over 7 bases. Germline V CDR1 and CDR2: LNHDA, SQIVND (reference sequence). The trim removed 7 bases at V and 9 bases at J, leaving 24 bases unmatched. This CDR3 is 18 amino acids long. The CDR3 protein is CASTSRRGQGHAPGPQHF. The DNA for the CDR3 is TGTGCCAGTACCTCTCGGAGGGGGCAGGGCCATGCGCCGGGGCCCCAGCATTTT.

This chain uses TRBV2 with TRBJ2-4; 8 nucleotides align to TRBD1. This CDR3 is 14 amino acids long. The germline V gene has CDR1 SNHLY and CDR2 FYNNEI. Germline trimming cut 4 bases from V and 1 base from J; bases unmatched to any gene: 0. CDR3 amino acids: CASSGQGAKNIQYF. The CDR3 DNA is TGTGCCAGCAGTGGACAGGGGGCCAAAAACATTCAGTACTTC.

The J gene is TRBJ2-5, the V gene TRBV7-6; D unresolved. V was shortened by 2 bases and J by 4 bases, with 5 bases between the two germline ends. The CDR3 length is 12 residues. The V gene's germline CDR1 is SGHVS and CDR2 FNYEAQ. Here the CDR3 reads CASSLRGETQYF. CDR3 coding DNA: TGTGCCAGCAGCTTACGAGGAGAGACCCAGTACTTC.